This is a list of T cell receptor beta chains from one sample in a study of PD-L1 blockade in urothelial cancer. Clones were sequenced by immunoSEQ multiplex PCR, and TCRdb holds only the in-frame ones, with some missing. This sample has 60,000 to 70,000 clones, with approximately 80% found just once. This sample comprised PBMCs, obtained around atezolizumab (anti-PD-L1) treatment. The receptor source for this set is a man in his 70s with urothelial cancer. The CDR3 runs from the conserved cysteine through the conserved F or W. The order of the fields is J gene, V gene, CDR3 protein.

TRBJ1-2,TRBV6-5,CASNPHPGRGYGYTF
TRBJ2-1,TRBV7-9,CASSHSDSPGEFF
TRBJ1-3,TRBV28,CASCARNSGNTIYF
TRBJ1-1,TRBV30,CAWSSGVGEAFF
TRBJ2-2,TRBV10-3,CAISETTATGELFF
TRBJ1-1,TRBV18,CASSLWGRGLNTEAFF
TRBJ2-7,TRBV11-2,CASSENRDSYEQYF
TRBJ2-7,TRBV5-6,CASSYGTDYEQYF
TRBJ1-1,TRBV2,CASRGDRAGDTEAFF
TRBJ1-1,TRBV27,CASSFGGVTEAFF
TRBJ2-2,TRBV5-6,CASSLDPGAGELFF
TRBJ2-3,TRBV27,CASSSGTDTQYF
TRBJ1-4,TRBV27,CASTPSGPSTNEKLFF
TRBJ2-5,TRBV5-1,CASSPGLAGVETQYF
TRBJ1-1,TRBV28,CASSLTGNTEAFF
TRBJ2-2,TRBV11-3,CASRPSGSGTGELFF
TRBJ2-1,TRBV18,CASSPNQRSSYNEQFF
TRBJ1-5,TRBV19,CASSGTASSNQPQHF
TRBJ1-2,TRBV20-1,CSAPLSAF
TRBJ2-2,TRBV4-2,CASSQEAGELTGELFF
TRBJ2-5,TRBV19,CASSFAAGGKETQYF
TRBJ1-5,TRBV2,CASSGWRARAQPQHF
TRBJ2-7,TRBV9,CASSETDSYEQYF
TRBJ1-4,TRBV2,CASTRATNEKLFF
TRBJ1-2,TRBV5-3,CARIQTGGYYGYTF